These 18 T cell receptor beta chains originate from one sample sequenced in a study of PD-L1 blockade in urothelial cancer. Libraries were prepared by immunoSEQ multiplex PCR; TCRdb keeps only in-frame clonotypes and omits some of them. The sample holds 65,000 to 85,000 clones, approximately 90% seen once. Documented time point: peripheral blood 6 weeks after treatment start. Sequences were derived from PBMCs, sampled around atezolizumab (anti-PD-L1) treatment. These receptors were taken from a woman of 80 years or more with urothelial cancer.

The V call is TRBV19, the J call TRBJ2-7; D is unclear. There are 15 residues in the CDR3. Germline loops: CDR1 LNHDA, CDR2 SQIVND (reference sequence). V gave up 10 bases and J gave up 6 bases, with 25 bases separating them. The CDR3 DNA sequence: TGTGCCACCCAACCCGTGGCCGCCCCAAGGAGCGAGCAGTACTTC. Its translation is CATQPVAAPRSEQYF.

Here the CDR3 reads CATSSLNEQFF. The CDR3 DNA reads TGTGCCACCAGCAGTCTCAATGAGCAGTTCTTC. This chain uses TRBV15 with TRBJ2-1; no clear D gene. CDR1 is LNHNV and CDR2 is YYDKDF in the germline V gene (reference sequence). The CDR3 is made up of 11 amino acids. V lost 3 bases and J lost 6, with 3 bases in between.

V usage is TRBV6-4 and J usage is TRBJ2-1; TRBD2 agrees at 8 bases. The V gene end was trimmed by 6 bases and the J gene end by 5 bases; junction bases not matched to a gene: 9. Germline CDR1 MRHNA, CDR2 SNTAGT. The CDR3 is made up of 15 amino acids. The CDR3 reads CASRALAETNNEQFF. In DNA, the CDR3 is TGTGCCAGCAGAGCACTAGCGGAGACTAACAATGAGCAGTTCTTC.

The CDR3 nucleotides read TGTGCCAGCAGCGTAGTCTCAGATACGCAGTATTTT. It codes for CASSVVSDTQYF. The chain employs TRBV9 and TRBJ2-3; D is unresolved. The CDR3 extends over 12 amino acids. Germline V gene data show CDR1 as SGDLS and CDR2 as YYNGEE. Trimming pared 0 bases from V and 4 bases from J, leaving 3 bases between.

Only one count was recorded for this clone. CDR3: CASSVETSLGEAFF. Written as DNA, the CDR3 is TGTGCCAGCAGCGTAGAGACTTCCCTTGGGGAGGCTTTCTTT. The chain joins TRBV9 to TRBJ1-1; D ambiguous. The CDR3 is 14 residues long. CDR1 and CDR2 from the germline V gene are SGDLS and YYNGEE. V dropped 0 bases and J dropped 11 bases, with 17 bases sitting between them.

The chain couples TRBV25-1 to TRBJ1-1; TRBD1 might be the D (5 bases). Trimming took off 7 bases at V and 6 bases at J, with 9 bases between the two ends. The CDR3 extends over 11 amino acids. Germline V gene lookup returns CDR1 MGHDK and CDR2 SYGVNS. The CDR3 DNA sequence: TGTGCCAGCAAACAGGTCTCTGAAGCTTTCTTT. Translating gives CASKQVSEAFF.

The chain has TRBV5-8 and TRBJ1-1; D is ambiguous. Germline values: CDR1 SGHTS, CDR2 YDEGEE. The length of the CDR3 is 11 residues. Deletions cut 1 base from V and 8 bases from J, with 6 bases between. For the CDR3, the DNA is TGTGCCAGCAGCTTGTGGGAGGAAGCTTTCTTT. Translating gives CASSLWEEAFF.

The V call is TRBV7-9, the J call TRBJ2-4; 9 bases align to TRBD1. The germline V gene has CDR1 SEHNR and CDR2 FQNEAQ (reference sequence). The ends lost 5 bases at V and 6 bases at J; junction bases unmatched: 5. CDR3 size: 14 residues. The DNA for the CDR3 is TGTGCCAGCAGCCACGGACAGGGGAGAAACATTCAGTACTTC. Amino acids: CASSHGQGRNIQYF.

V and J are TRBV29-1 and TRBJ1-2, with D possibly TRBD1 on 6 matching bases. Trimming took off 6 bases at V and 7 bases at J, with 24 bases between the two ends. CDR1 SQVTM and CDR2 ANQGSEA come from the germline V gene. The length of the CDR3 is 15 residues. In DNA, the CDR3 is TGCAGCGTCCAAACACGGGACAATCTCGAAGGTGGCTACACCTTC. Amino acid sequence: CSVQTRDNLEGGYTF. The full variable domain, its missing parts supplied by reference TRBV29-1 and TRBJ1-2, is SAVISQKPSRDICQRGTSLTIQCQVDSQVTMMFWYRQQPGQSLTLIATANQGSEATYESGFVIDKFPISRPNLTFSTLTVSNMSPEDSSIYLCSVQTRDNLEGGYTFGSGTRLTVV.

V usage is TRBV30 and J usage is TRBJ2-1, with 14 bases that match TRBD2. Trimming removed 4 bases from V and 0 bases from J; junction bases left unmatched: 8. The germline V gene has CDR1 GTSNPN and CDR2 SVGIG (reference sequence). The length of the CDR3 is 18 residues. CDR3 DNA sequence: TGTGCCTGGAAGGTGACTAGCGGGAGGGCTGACTCCTACAATGAGCAGTTCTTC. This sequence encodes CAWKVTSGRADSYNEQFF.

The rearrangement joins TRBV6-5 to TRBJ2-7; D is possibly TRBD2 (5 bases). Trimming removed 6 bases at V and 6 bases at J, with 18 bases between. The CDR3 extends over 14 amino acids. Germline CDR1 and CDR2: MNHEY and SVGAGI. In nucleotides, the CDR3 is TGTGCCAGCAGGTCCGGGGTAGCGCGGACCGAGCAGTACTTC. Translating gives CASRSGVARTEQYF.

The chain combines TRBV6-5 with TRBJ2-2; 9 nucleotides line up with TRBD1. The germline CDR1 and CDR2 sequences are MNHEY and SVGAGI. Trimming took 10 bases from V and 5 from J; bases not matched to a gene: 8. The CDR3 is made up of 14 amino acids. As DNA, the CDR3 is TGTGCCACCAGGGGGGACAGGGCGACCGGGGAGCTGTTTTTT. Translating gives CATRGDRATGELFF.

This CDR3 is CASSYRGPRSNQPQHF. The CDR3, as DNA: TGTGCCAGTAGTTACAGGGGGCCGAGGAGCAATCAGCCCCAGCATTTT. The chain recombines TRBV19 with TRBJ1-5; 9 positions match TRBD1. V gave up 5 bases and J gave up 1 base; unmatched junction bases: 6. Germline lookup yields CDR1 LNHDA and CDR2 SQIVND (reference sequence). The CDR3 is 16 amino acids.

The rearrangement links TRBV18 to TRBJ2-5; D remains unclear. The ends were cut back, 6 bases at V and 1 base at J, with 3 bases in the middle. This CDR3 region has 11 residues. From germline, CDR1 is KGHSH and CDR2 LQKENI. The CDR3, as DNA: TGTGCCAGCTCCTTCCAAGAGACCCAGTACTTC. Its translation: CASSFQETQYF.

V usage is TRBV5-1 and J usage is TRBJ2-1; 11 nucleotides agree with TRBD2. J was trimmed by 4 bases and V by 4 bases; bases with no gene match: 4. Germline V gene data show CDR1 as SGHRS and CDR2 as YFSETQ. There are 15 residues in the CDR3. The DNA of the CDR3 is TGCGCCAGCAGCACTAGCGGGAGTTCATACAATGAGCAGTTCTTC. This codes for CASSTSGSSYNEQFF.

J is TRBJ2-1 and V is TRBV30, with D uncertain. Trimming removed 0 bases from V and 4 bases from J, with 10 bases in between. The germline V gene encodes CDR1 GTSNPN and CDR2 SVGIG (reference sequence). This CDR3 is built from 14 residues. The CDR3 region is CAWSVGHEYNEQFF. The CDR3 bases are TGTGCCTGGAGTGTTGGGCATGAGTACAATGAGCAGTTCTTC.

The chain links TRBV5-5 to TRBJ2-6; 7 positions agree with TRBD1. V lost 0 bases and J lost 0; bases outside the gene matches: 6. The germline V gene has CDR1 SGHKS and CDR2 YYEKEE (reference sequence). This CDR3 comprises 18 residues. In nucleotides, the CDR3 is TGTGCCAGCAGCTTGGAACAGGGGCACAGCTCTGGGGCCAACGTCCTGACTTTC. Protein sequence: CASSLEQGHSSGANVLTF. Full variable domain (missing parts from reference TRBV5-5 and TRBJ2-6): DAGVTQSPTHLIKTRGQQVTLRCSPISGHKSVSWYQQVLGQGPQFIFQYYEKEERGRGNFPDRFSARQFPNYSSELNVNALLLGDSALYLCASSLEQGHSSGANVLTFGAGSRLTVL.

V usage is TRBV28 and J usage is TRBJ2-7, with a tentative D call TRBD2 (7 bases). Trimming removed 3 bases from V and 2 bases from J, with 14 bases in between. Germline CDR1 and CDR2: MDHEN and SYDVKM. CDR3 length: 15 amino acids. The CDR3 bases are TGTGCCAGCAGTTTTAGGGGGAGGGTAACCTACGAGCAGTACTTC. It yields the protein CASSFRGRVTYEQYF.